This T cell receptor (beta chain) was observed in a study of early T cells in non-severe SARS-CoV-2 infection. Researchers attached unique molecular identifiers to individual cDNA molecules. MiXCR was run by TCRdb on the 5' RACE reads, yielding one entry per CDR3 protein. This table holds tens of thousands of distinct CDR3 sequences, around 7.8% found once. V was cut by 0 bases and J by 1 base, with 9 bases left in between. Per germline, CDR1 SGHVS and CDR2 FNYEAQ. This CDR3 is 15 amino acids long. Source material: whole blood. This chain links TRBV7-6 with TRBJ1-1; no clear D gene. This receptor was taken from an adult who was a healthcare worker with PCR-confirmed SARS-CoV-2 infection or an uninfected control (not recorded which). The CDR3 spells CASSLAAGRNTEAFF. The CDR3 nucleotides read TGTGCCAGCAGCTTAGCGGCAGGCCGGAACACTGAAGCTTTCTTT.